Below, one T cell receptor beta chain is given with its context. Assay used: immunoSEQ multiplex PCR; TCRdb lists only in-frame clones, some missing. The sample shows about 190,000 clones, roughly 90% of them seen only once. These data are taken from a study of blood T cell repertoires in COVID-19. In the study overall: T cells, B-cell-depleted T cells, or PBMCs supplied cDNA or gDNA.

After removal of 7 bases from V and 4 bases from J, the junction contained 10 bases not matched to a gene. The germline V gene has CDR1 SGHTS and CDR2 YDEGEE. The CDR3 has 15 amino acids. The clonotype comes from a man in his forties with acute or convalescent COVID-19. The specimen was peripheral blood. The V and J genes are TRBV5-8 and TRBJ2-1; 8 bases match TRBD2. The CDR3 loop is CASDAGSGIYNEQFF. The DNA for the CDR3 is TGTGCCAGCGATGCGGGTAGCGGGATTTACAATGAGCAGTTCTTC.